The 6 T cell receptor beta chains given below trace back to one sample, sequenced in a study of post-analysis software for immune sequencing data. Study-wide findings and caveats: Higher frequency in patients than in controls was seen for about five TRBV segments, with TRBV5-6, TRBV5-1 and TRBV20-1 among them.

cDNA libraries of TCR beta carried unique molecular identifiers. TCRdb re-called the PCR reads with MiXCR, one entry per CDR3 protein. The sample holds about 820,000 distinct CDR3 sequences, approximately 57% seen once. Antigens for these TCRs are unknown. The sequenced material came from blood. Receptors were obtained from a girl under 18 with multiple sclerosis.

This clonotype was observed once. The V gene is TRBV7-9, the J gene TRBJ2-1; 7 nucleotides agree with TRBD2. CDR1 is SEHNR, CDR2 FQNEAQ, per germline (reference sequence). The trim removed 1 base at V and 4 bases at J, leaving 7 bases unmatched. The CDR3 extends over 16 amino acids. CDR3 protein: CASSLVGTNNYNEQFF. In DNA form, the CDR3 reads TGTGCCAGCAGCTTAGTAGGGACTAACAATTACAATGAGCAGTTCTTC.

The rearrangement uses TRBV5-1 and TRBJ2-7; D gene uncertain. CDR3 size: 14 residues. Germline loops: CDR1 SGHRS, CDR2 YFSETQ. V was clipped by 6 bases and J by 0 bases, with 13 bases between them. The CDR3 sequence is CASTPGWASYEQYF. CDR3 bases: TGCGCCAGCACGCCTGGGTGGGCCTCCTACGAGCAGTACTTC. The complete variable domain, with remaining parts taken from reference TRBV5-1 and TRBJ2-7, reads KAGVTQTPRYLIKTRGQQVTLSCSPISGHRSVSWYQQTPGQGLQFLFEYFSETQRNKGNFPGRFSGRQFSNSRSEMNVSTLELGDSALYLCASTPGWASYEQYFGPGTRLTVT.

This clonotype was recorded a few times. The gene calls are TRBV12-3 or TRBV12-4 and TRBJ1-2; D unresolved. V lost 5 bases and J 5 bases, leaving 21 bases between the germline ends. The CDR3 has 16 residues. DNA for the CDR3: TGTGCCAGCAGTCTGTCCGTCCATGACATACGGTATGGCTACACCTTC. Amino acid sequence: CASSLSVHDIRYGYTF.

V is TRBV2 and J is TRBJ1-2; possibly TRBD1 for D (5 bases). The CDR3 totals 14 residues. V lost 7 bases, J lost 4 bases, and 16 bases lay in between. CDR1 and CDR2 (germline): SNHLY, FYNNEI. The CDR3 coding sequence is TGTGCCAGCATGGGGCCGACTAGAGGCTATGGCTACACCTTC. It encodes CASMGPTRGYGYTF. Full variable domain (rest looked up from reference TRBV2 and TRBJ1-2): EPEVTQTPSHQVTQMGQEVILRCVPISNHLYFYWYRQILGQKVEFLVSFYNNEISEKSEIFDDQFSVERPDGSNFTLKIRSTKLEDSAMYFCASMGPTRGYGYTFGSGTRLTVV.

The chain uses TRBV3-1 and TRBJ1-2, with D possibly matching TRBD1 (6 bases). This CDR3 contains 17 residues. Trimming removed 0 bases at V and 1 base at J, with 15 bases between. Germline-derived CDR1 and CDR2 are LGHDT and YNNKEL (reference sequence). Written as DNA, the CDR3 is TGTGCCAGCAGCCAAGATAGACAGGAACCTTTTAACTATGGCTACACCTTC. Its translation is CASSQDRQEPFNYGYTF.

V is TRBV12-3 or TRBV12-4 and J is TRBJ2-7; D gene uncertain. Trimming removed 3 bases from V and 6 bases from J, with 6 bases in between. The CDR3 loop spans 11 amino acids. The CDR3 sequence is CASSFCSEQYF. In DNA form, the CDR3 reads TGTGCCAGCAGTTTTTGCAGCGAGCAGTACTTC.